This T cell receptor beta chain comes out of a study of beta chain features in type 1 diabetes. Since all of the isolated RNA was reverse transcribed, expressed TCRB transcripts were what got sequenced. Sequencing was performed with immunoSEQ multiplex PCR; in TCRdb, only in-frame clones are kept and a portion is missing. The repertoire consists of 250,000 to 400,000 clones, with around 13% occurring once and the leading ten covering approximately 7%. Purity (above 95%) was reached by all sorted populations. Study observations and caveats: VDJ junctions from patients with type 1 diabetes contained fewer insertions and more deletions.

Germline lookup yields CDR1 MNHEY and CDR2 SVGAGI. The CDR3 is 15 amino acids. The J segment lost 0 bases and the V segment lost 7 bases, leaving 6 bases of the junction unmatched. About this clone: No antigen is known for it.

Sequenced sample: central memory CD4+ T cells from blood. The TCR was taken from a man aged 25-45 years in good health. The chain links TRBV6-5 to TRBJ2-1, with 7 bases that match TRBD2. This chain's CDR3 is CASTKGGSSYNEQFF. The CDR3 nucleotides read TGTGCCAGCACCAAGGGAGGGAGCTCCTACAATGAGCAGTTCTTC.